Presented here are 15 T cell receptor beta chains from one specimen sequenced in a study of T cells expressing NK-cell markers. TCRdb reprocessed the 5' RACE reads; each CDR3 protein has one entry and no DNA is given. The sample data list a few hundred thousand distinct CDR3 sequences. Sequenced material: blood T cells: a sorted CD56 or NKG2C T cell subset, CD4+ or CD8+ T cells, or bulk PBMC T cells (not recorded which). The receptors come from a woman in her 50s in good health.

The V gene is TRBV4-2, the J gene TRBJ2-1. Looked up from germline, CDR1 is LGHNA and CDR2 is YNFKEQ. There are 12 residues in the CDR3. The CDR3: CASSQGDGSLFF.

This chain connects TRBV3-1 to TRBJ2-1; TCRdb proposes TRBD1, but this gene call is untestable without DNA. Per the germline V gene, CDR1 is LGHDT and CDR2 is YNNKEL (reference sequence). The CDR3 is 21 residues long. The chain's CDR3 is CASSQEWSFTGGERSYNEQFF.

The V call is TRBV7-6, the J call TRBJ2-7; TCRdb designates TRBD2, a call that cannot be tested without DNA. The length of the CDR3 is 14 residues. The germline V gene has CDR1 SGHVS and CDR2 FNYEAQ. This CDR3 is CASSPLGTSSEQYF.

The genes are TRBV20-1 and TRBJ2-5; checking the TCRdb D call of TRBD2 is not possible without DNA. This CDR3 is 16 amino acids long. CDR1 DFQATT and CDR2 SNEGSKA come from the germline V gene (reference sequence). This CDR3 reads CSARTPTSGSRGTQYF.

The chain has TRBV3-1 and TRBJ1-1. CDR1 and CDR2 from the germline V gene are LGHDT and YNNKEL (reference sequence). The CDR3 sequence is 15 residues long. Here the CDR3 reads CASSQIGVGGTEAFF.

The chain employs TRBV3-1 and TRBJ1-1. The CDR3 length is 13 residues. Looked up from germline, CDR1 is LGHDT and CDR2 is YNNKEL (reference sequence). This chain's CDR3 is CASSPRTVTEAFF.

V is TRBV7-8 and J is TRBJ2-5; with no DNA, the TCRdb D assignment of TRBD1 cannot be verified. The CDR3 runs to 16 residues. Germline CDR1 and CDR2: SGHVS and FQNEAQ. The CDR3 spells CASSPSAGTGQETQYF.

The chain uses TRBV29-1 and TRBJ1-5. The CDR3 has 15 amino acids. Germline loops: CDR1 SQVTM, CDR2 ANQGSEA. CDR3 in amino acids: CSVSAGGQGNQPQHF.

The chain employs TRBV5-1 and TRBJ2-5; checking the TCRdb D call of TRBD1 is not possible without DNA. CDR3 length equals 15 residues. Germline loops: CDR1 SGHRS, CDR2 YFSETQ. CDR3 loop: CASSVGTGKGETQYF.

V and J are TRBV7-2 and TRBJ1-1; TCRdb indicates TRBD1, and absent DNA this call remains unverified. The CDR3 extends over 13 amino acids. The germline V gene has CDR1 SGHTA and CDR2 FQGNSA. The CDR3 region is CASSWGSGTEAFF. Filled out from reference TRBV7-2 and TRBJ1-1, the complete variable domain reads GAGVSQSPSNKVTEKGKDVELRCDPISGHTALYWYRQSLGQGLEFLIYFQGNSAPDKSGLPSDRFSAERTGGSVSTLTIQRTQQEDSAVYLCASSWGSGTEAFFGQGTRLTVV.

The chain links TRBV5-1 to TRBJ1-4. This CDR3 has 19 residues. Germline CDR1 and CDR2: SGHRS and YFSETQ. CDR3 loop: CASSLRGGGLHATNEKLFF.

The CDR3 is CASSFFPGRGQFF. This chain connects TRBV11-1 to TRBJ2-1; with no DNA, the TCRdb D assignment of TRBD1 cannot be verified. Per the germline V gene, CDR1 is SGHAT and CDR2 is FQDESV (reference sequence). The CDR3 covers 13 residues.

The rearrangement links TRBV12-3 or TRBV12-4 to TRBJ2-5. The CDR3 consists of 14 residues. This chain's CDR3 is CASSLFSGEETQYF.

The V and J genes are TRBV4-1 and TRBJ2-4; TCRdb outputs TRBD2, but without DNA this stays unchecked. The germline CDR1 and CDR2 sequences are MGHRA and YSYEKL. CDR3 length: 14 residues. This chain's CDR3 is CASSSAGLANIQYF.

The CDR3 sequence: CAIKLAGGNEQFF. The chain couples TRBV10-3 to TRBJ2-1; TCRdb's assignment of TRBD2 cannot be checked, as there is no DNA. The CDR3 extends over 13 amino acids. Germline V gene sequence: CDR1 ENHRY, CDR2 SYGVKD.